This TCR beta chain was sequenced for a study of blood T cell repertoires in COVID-19. Trimming shortened V by 9 bases and J by 1 base, and 10 bases separated the two germline ends. The CDR3 loop spans 12 amino acids. The germline V gene has CDR1 SGHRS and CDR2 YFSETQ. Repertoires were generated with immunoSEQ multiplex PCR, while TCRdb's copy carries only in-frame clones and drops some. The top ten clones hold roughly 14% of a sample with fewer than 300,000 clones, 80% to 85% of them seen once. V gene TRBV5-1 combines with J gene TRBJ2-5, with D possibly TRBD1 on 5 matching bases. The sequenced sample was peripheral blood. This receptor was identified in a person between 70 and 80 years old with COVID-19, enrolled during active disease. CDR3 in amino acids: CATKDTQETQYF. In nucleotides, the CDR3 is TGCGCCACAAAGGACACCCAAGAGACCCAGTACTTC.